Listed below are T cell receptor beta chains from one sample, sequenced in a study of shared clonotypes between healthy human individuals. The protocol was immunoSEQ multiplex PCR, while the TCRdb copy is restricted to in-frame clones and leaves out a portion. The sample has 2 million to 2.5 million clones; under 95% are singletons. The sequenced material came from naive CD4+ T cells from PBMCs. The receptors shown here come from a man aged 18 to 30 in good health. Some clones in this sample may be carry-over from other donors' samples. The CDR3 runs from the conserved cysteine through the conserved F or W. D genes are given only for firm matches. The size field is filled for only some rows; it gives once, few, many or a size class.

>NA|TRBV5-4|TRBJ2-6|NA
TGTGCCAGCAGCTTCCATGCTGGGGCTGTATGGTCTGGGGCCAACGTCCTGACTTTC
CASSFHAGAVWSGANVLTF
>NA|TRBV25-1|TRBJ2-1|NA
TGTGCCAGCAGTGTGAGACGAAACTACAATGAGCAGTTCTTC
CASSVRRNYNEQFF
>NA|TRBV30|TRBJ2-5|NA
TGTGCCTGGAGTCTACGTACGGTCCTATCTCTAGCGATTTTCCAAGAGACCCAGTACTTC
CAWSLRTVLSLAIFQETQYF
>NA|TRBV4-1|TRBJ2-7|TRBD1
TGCGCCAGCAGCCAAGAGGGACAGATCGCCTACGAGCAGTACTTC
CASSQEGQIAYEQYF
>NA|TRBV27|TRBJ2-7|TRBD2
TGTGCCAGCAGTTTATCCTGGCTAGCGGGAGTCTACGAGCAGTACTTC
CASSLSWLAGVYEQYF
>few|TRBV5-1|TRBJ1-1|NA
TGCGCCAGCAGCTTGGACACCATGAACACTGAAGCTTTCTTT
CASSLDTMNTEAFF
>NA|TRBV5-1|TRBJ1-3|TRBD1
TGCGCCAGCAAACGAAGAACAGGGACAGTTGGAAACACCATATATTTT
CASKRRTGTVGNTIYF
>NA|TRBV13|TRBJ1-1|NA
TGTGCCAGCAGCTTAGGGGAGGGGATCCCTCCGAACACTGAAGCTTTCTTT
CASSLGEGIPPNTEAFF
>NA|TRBV6-6|TRBJ2-2|TRBD1
TGTGCCAGCAGTTCACAGGGGCGGAACACCGGGGAGCTGTTTTTT
CASSSQGRNTGELFF
>NA|TRBV30|TRBJ2-5|TRBD1
TGTGCCTGGATTGTGGGGCTCCTGGGGACAGTCGGAGAGACCCAGTACTTC
CAWIVGLLGTVGETQYF
>NA|TRBV28|TRBJ1-1|TRBD1
TGTGCCAGCAGAAGGACAGGGCTGGATGAAGCTTTCTTT
CASRRTGLDEAFF
>once|TRBV10-3|TRBJ2-7|NA
TGTGCCATCAGCGGAGGAACAGGGCCGACCTACGAGCAGTACTTC
CAISGGTGPTYEQYF
>NA|TRBV5-4|TRBJ2-7|NA
TGTGCCAGCAGCGGCGGTGGAGGGGAACACTACGAGCAGTACTTC
CASSGGGGEHYEQYF
>NA|TRBV6-1|TRBJ2-7|NA
TGTGCCAGCGTTTCCGCAGCCTACGAGCAGTACTTC
CASVSAAYEQYF
>NA|TRBV7-9|TRBJ2-2|NA
TGTGCCAGCACCAAACTTCTAGCGCAGGGAACCGGGGAGCTGTTTTTT
CASTKLLAQGTGELFF
>NA|TRBV5-1|TRBJ2-3|NA
TGCGCCAGCGCGGAGATGGGCGGGGGCACAGATACGCAGTATTTT
CASAEMGGGTDTQYF
>NA|TRBV5-4|TRBJ2-7|NA
TGTGCCAGCAGCCCCCCGGCGAGTTACGAGCAGTACTTC
CASSPPASYEQYF
>NA|TRBV28|TRBJ2-3|NA
TGTGCCAGCAGAACCCAAACCCCAGATACGCAGTATTTT
CASRTQTPDTQYF
>NA|TRBV4-2|TRBJ2-2|TRBD2
TGTGCCAGCAGCCAACATTTAGCGGGAGGAGGGACCGGGGAGCTGTTTTTT
CASSQHLAGGGTGELFF
>NA|TRBV18|TRBJ2-3|NA
TGTGCCAGCTCACGGGGGAGCCTAACTAGCACAGATACGCAGTATTTT
CASSRGSLTSTDTQYF
>NA|TRBV6-6|TRBJ1-5|NA
TGTGCCAGCAATGCAGGGCAAATTCAGCCCCAGCATTTT
CASNAGQIQPQHF
>NA|TRBV7-9|TRBJ1-6|NA
TGTGCCAGCAGCTCCGGGGGGTTAGGAAATTCACCCCTCCACTTT
CASSSGGLGNSPLHF
>NA|TRBV4-1|TRBJ1-3|TRBD1
TGCGCCAGCAGCCAAGCTACACCCTCGGACAGGGGGTTGCGTAACACCATATATTTT
CASSQATPSDRGLRNTIYF
>NA|TRBV11-3|TRBJ2-1|TRBD2
TGTGCCAGCAGCTCCGGGACTAGGGGGTACAATGAGCAGTTCTTC
CASSSGTRGYNEQFF
>NA|TRBV6-6|TRBJ1-2|TRBD1
TGTGCCAGCAGCGCCGTCAACAGGGGTCAGGGTGGCTACACCTTC
CASSAVNRGQGGYTF
>once|TRBV9|TRBJ2-6|TRBD1
TGTGCCAGCAGCTGGCCAGGACAGGGGGCAGTTGGGGCCAACGTCCTGACTTTC
CASSWPGQGAVGANVLTF
>few|TRBV30|TRBJ2-1|TRBD2
TGTGCCTGGAGTGTAGGGACTAGCTCCTACAATGAGCAGTTCTTC
CAWSVGTSSYNEQFF
>NA|TRBV14|TRBJ2-1|NA
TGTGCCAGCAGCGAAAGTGACAATGAGCAGTTCTTC
CASSESDNEQFF
>NA|TRBV11-2|TRBJ2-5|NA
TGTGCCAGCAGCTTAGTCCCGGGATCCCGGGAGACCCAGTACTTC
CASSLVPGSRETQYF
>NA|TRBV7-3|TRBJ2-5|NA
TGTGCCAGCAGCTCTGGACCGGCTCGGACCCAGTACTTC
CASSSGPARTQYF
>NA|TRBV30|TRBJ2-3|NA
TGTGCCTGGAGTGGGCTAGCTGGCACAGATACGCAGTATTTT
CAWSGLAGTDTQYF